Sequencing of this T cell receptor beta chain was carried out in a study of cytomegalovirus exposure and HLA in healthy donors. Study in general: Findings of an earlier analysis included under 140 million unique TCR beta sequences from 180 million or so T cells. Tens of millions of unique TCRs from HLA-typed donors were held in an early release of data. Study results and caveats: In a later analysis, compared with equally common non-associated chains, HLA-associated beta chains were more expanded. Later on, an analysis showed TCR association rates differing by HLA locus, with DRB1 the most and HLA-C the fewest.

PCR primers comprised 60 Vbeta and 13 Jbeta primers. Clones were sequenced by immunoSEQ multiplex PCR, and TCRdb holds only the in-frame ones, with some missing. The data show under 300,000 clones, 75% to 85% seen once. CDR1 is SGHRS and CDR2 is YFSETQ in the germline V gene. CDR3 size: 18 residues. V was clipped by 0 bases and J by 0 bases; unmatched bases: 6. This clone has a single count. What it binds is not known. The chain links TRBV5-1 to TRBJ1-4; 9 nucleotides align to TRBD1. Sequencing input: PBMCs. The TCR comes from a woman between 55 and 75 years old in good health and CMV-seropositive. Here the CDR3 reads CASSLAGTGLATNEKLFF. CDR3 nucleotides: TGCGCCAGCAGCTTGGCTGGGACAGGGCTTGCAACTAATGAAAAACTGTTTTTT. Using reference TRBV5-1 and TRBJ1-4 for the parts outside the CDR3, the full variable domain is KAGVTQTPRYLIKTRGQQVTLSCSPISGHRSVSWYQQTPGQGLQFLFEYFSETQRNKGNFPGRFSGRQFSNSRSEMNVSTLELGDSALYLCASSLAGTGLATNEKLFFGSGTQLSVL.